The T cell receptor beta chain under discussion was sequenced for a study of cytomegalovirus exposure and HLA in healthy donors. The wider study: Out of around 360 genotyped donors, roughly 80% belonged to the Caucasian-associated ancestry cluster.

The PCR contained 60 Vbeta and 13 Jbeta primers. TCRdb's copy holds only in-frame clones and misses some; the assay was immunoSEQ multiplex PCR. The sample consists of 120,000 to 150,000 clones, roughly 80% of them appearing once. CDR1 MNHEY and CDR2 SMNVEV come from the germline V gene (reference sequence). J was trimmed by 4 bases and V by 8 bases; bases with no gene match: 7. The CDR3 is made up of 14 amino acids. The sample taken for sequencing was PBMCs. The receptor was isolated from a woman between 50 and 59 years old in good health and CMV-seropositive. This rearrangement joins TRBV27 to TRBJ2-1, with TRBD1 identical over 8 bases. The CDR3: CASQGQGSYNEQFF. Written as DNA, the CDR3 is TGTGCCAGCCAAGGACAGGGTTCATACAATGAGCAGTTCTTC.